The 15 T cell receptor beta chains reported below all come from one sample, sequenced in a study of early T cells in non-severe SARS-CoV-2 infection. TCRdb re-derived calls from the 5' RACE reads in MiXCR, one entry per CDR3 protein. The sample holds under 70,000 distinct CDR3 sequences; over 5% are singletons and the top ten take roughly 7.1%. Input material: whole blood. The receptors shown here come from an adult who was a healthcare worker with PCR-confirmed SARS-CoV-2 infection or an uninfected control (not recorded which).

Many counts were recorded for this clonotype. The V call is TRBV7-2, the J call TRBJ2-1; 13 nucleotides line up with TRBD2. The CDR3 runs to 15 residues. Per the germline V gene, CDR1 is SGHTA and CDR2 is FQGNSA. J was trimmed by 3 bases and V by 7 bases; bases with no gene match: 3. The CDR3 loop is CASTRTSGGYNEQFF. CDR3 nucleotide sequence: TGTGCCAGCACCCGGACTAGCGGGGGCTACAATGAGCAGTTCTTC.

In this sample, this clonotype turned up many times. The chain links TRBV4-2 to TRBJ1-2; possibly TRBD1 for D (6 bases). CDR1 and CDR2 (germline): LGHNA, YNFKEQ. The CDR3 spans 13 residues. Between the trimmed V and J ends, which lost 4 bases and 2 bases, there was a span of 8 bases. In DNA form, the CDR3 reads TGTGCCAGCAGCCCGCAGGGGAACTATGGCTACACCTTC. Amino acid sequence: CASSPQGNYGYTF.

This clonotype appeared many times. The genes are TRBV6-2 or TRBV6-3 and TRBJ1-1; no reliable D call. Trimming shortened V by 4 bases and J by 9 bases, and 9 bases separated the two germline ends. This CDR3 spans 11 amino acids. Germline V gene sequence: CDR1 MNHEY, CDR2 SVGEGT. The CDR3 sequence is CASSSGPQAFF. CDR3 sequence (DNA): TGTGCCAGCAGTTCCGGGCCCCAAGCTTTCTTT.

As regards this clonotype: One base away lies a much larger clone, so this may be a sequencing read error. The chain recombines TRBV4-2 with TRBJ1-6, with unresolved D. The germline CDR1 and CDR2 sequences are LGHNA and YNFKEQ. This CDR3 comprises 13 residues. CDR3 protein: CASSQDDYSPLYF. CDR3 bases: TGTGCCAGCAGCCAAGATGATTATTCACCCCTCTACTTT.

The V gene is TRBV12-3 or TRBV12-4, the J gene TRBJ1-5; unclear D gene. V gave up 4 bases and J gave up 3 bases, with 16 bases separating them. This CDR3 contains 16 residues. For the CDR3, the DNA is TGTGCCAGCAGTTCCCCTGCTGGTGGCTTCAATCAGCCCCAGCATTTT. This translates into CASSSPAGGFNQPQHF.

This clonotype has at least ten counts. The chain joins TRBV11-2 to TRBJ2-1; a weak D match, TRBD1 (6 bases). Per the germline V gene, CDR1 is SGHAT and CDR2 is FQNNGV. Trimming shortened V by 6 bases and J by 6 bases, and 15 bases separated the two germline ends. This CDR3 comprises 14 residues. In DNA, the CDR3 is TGTGCCAGCAGTCTTAGGGCAGGGGCCAATGAGCAGTTCTTC. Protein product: CASSLRAGANEQFF. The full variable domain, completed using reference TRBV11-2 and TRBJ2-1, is EAGVAQSPRYKIIEKRQSVAFWCNPISGHATLYWYQQILGQGPKLLIQFQNNGVVDDSQLPKDRFSAERLKGVDSTLKIQPAKLEDSAVYLCASSLRAGANEQFFGPGTRLTVL.

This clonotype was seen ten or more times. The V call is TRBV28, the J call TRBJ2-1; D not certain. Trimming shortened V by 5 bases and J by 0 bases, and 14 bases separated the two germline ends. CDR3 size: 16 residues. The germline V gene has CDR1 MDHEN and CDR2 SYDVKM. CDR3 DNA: TGTGCCAGCAGTCCTCCCGGCGGTCCCTCCTACAATGAGCAGTTCTTC. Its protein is CASSPPGGPSYNEQFF.

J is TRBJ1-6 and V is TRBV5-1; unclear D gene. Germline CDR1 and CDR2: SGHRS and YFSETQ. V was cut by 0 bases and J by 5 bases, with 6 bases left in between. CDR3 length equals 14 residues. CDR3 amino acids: CASSLGGDNSPLHF. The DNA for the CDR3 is TGCGCCAGCAGCTTGGGCGGCGATAATTCACCCCTCCACTTT.

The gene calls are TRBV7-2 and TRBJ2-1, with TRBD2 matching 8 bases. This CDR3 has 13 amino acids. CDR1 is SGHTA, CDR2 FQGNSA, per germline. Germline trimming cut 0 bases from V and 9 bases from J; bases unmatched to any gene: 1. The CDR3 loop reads CASSLARGAEQFF. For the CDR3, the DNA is TGTGCCAGCAGCTTAGCGCGGGGGGCTGAGCAGTTCTTC.

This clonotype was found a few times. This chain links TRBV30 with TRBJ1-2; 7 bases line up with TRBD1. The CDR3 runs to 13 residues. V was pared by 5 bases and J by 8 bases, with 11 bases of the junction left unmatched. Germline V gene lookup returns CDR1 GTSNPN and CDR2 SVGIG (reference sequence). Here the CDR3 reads CAWGRDRPRGYTF. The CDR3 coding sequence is TGTGCCTGGGGCCGGGACAGACCCCGGGGCTACACCTTC.

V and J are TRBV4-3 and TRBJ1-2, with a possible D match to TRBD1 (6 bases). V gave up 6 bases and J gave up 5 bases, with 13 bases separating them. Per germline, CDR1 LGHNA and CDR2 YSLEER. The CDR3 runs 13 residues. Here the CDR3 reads CASSQDSLYGYTF. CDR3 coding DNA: TGCGCCAGCAGTCAGGACAGTTTGTATGGCTACACCTTC.

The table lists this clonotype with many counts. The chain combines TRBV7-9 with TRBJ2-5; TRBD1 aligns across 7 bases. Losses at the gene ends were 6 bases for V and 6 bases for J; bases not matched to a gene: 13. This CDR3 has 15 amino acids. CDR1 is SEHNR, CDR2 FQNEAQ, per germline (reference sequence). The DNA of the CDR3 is TGTGCCAGCAGTCCAGGACAGGCGTCGGTTCAGACCCAGTACTTC. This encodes CASSPGQASVQTQYF.

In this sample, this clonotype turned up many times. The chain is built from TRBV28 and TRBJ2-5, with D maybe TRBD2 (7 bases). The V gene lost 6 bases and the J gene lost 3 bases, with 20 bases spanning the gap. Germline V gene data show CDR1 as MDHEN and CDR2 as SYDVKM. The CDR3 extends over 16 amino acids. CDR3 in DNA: TGTGCCAGCAGCTCCCACGGGGGGCGCATTAAAGAGACCCAGTACTTC. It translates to CASSSHGGRIKETQYF.

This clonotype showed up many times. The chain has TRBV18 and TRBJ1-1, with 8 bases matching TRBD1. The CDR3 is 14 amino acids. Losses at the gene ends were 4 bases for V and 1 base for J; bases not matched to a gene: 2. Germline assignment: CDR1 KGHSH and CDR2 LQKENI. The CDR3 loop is CASSLDRGNTEAFF. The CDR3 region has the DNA TGTGCCAGCTCACTCGACAGGGGGAACACTGAAGCTTTCTTT.

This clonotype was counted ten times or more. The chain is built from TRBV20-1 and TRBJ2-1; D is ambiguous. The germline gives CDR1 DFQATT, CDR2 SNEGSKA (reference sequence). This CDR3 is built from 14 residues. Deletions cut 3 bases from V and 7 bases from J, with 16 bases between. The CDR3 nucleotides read TGCAGTGCTAGGTCCCCCGGTGGGTCTAATGAGCAGTTCTTC. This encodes CSARSPGGSNEQFF.